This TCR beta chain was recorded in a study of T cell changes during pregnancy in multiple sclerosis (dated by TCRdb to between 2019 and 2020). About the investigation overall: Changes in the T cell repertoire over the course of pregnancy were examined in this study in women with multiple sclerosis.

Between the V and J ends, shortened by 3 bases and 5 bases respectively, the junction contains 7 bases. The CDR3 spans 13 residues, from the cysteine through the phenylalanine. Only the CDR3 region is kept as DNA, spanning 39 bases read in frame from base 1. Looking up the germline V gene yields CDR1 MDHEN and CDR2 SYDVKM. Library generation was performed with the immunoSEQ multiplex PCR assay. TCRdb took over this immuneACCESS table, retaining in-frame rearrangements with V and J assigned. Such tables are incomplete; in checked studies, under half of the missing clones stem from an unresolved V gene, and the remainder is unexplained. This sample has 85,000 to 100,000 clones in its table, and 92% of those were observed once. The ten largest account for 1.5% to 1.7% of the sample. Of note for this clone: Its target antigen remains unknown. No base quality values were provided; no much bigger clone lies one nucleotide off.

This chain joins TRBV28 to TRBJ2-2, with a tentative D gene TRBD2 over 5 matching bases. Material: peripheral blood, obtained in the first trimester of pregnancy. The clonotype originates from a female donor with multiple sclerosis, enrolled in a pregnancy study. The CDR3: CASSFRGTGELFF. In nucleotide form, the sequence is TGTGCCAGCAGTTTTCGCGGGACCGGGGAGCTGTTTTTT.